These T cell receptor beta chains were read from a single sample in a study of shared clonotypes between healthy human individuals. Produced via immunoSEQ multiplex PCR; TCRdb's table is partial and in-frame only. The sample has 330,000 or so clones, about 74% seen once. The source material was memory CD4+ T cells sorted from blood. Receptors originate from a man in his thirties or forties in good health. CDR3s include the opening cysteine and the closing phenylalanine or tryptophan. The order of the fields is clone size, J gene, V gene, D gene, CDR3 protein, CDR3 DNA. D genes are given only for firm matches. Where a row states a size, it is once, few, many or the class of an expanded clone; other rows omit it.

size: NA; J: TRBJ1-3; V: TRBV7-2; D: NA; CDR3: CASSLQGNTIYF; DNA: TGTGCCAGCAGCCTACAGGGAAACACCATATATTTT
size: NA; J: TRBJ2-1; V: TRBV18; D: TRBD2; CDR3: CASSSGTSGSGDNEQFF; DNA: TGTGCCAGCTCATCCGGGACTAGCGGGAGTGGGGACAATGAGCAGTTCTTC
size: few; J: TRBJ2-2; V: TRBV13; D: NA; CDR3: CASSLGQGSGELFF; DNA: TGTGCCAGCAGCTTAGGACAGGGATCCGGGGAGCTGTTTTTT
size: NA; J: TRBJ2-1; V: TRBV11-2; D: TRBD2; CDR3: CASSLVSGVSYNEQFF; DNA: TGTGCCAGCAGCTTAGTAAGCGGGGTTTCCTACAATGAGCAGTTCTTC
size: NA; J: TRBJ2-7; V: TRBV4-1; D: NA; CDR3: CASSQDRDYEQYF; DNA: TGCGCCAGCAGCCAAGATAGGGACTACGAGCAGTACTTC
size: once; J: TRBJ2-3; V: TRBV27; D: NA; CDR3: CASRLMLGTDTQYF; DNA: TGTGCCAGCAGATTGATGCTGGGCACAGATACGCAGTATTTT
size: NA; J: TRBJ2-5; V: TRBV5-4; D: NA; CDR3: CASSAGQMQETQYF; DNA: TGTGCCAGCAGCGCCGGACAGATGCAAGAGACCCAGTACTTC
size: NA; J: TRBJ2-1; V: TRBV10-3; D: TRBD2; CDR3: CAIGIRAGGDNEQFF; DNA: TGTGCCATCGGAATAAGAGCGGGAGGGGACAATGAGCAGTTCTTC
size: once; J: TRBJ1-3; V: TRBV7-9; D: TRBD1; CDR3: CASSSQIRTGPGNTIYF; DNA: TGTGCCAGCAGCTCTCAAATCAGGACAGGGCCCGGAAACACCATATATTTT
size: many; J: TRBJ2-1; V: TRBV19; D: TRBD2; CDR3: CASSIAAGGSEQFF; DNA: TGTGCCAGTAGTATTGCTGCGGGAGGGTCTGAGCAGTTCTTC
size: NA; J: TRBJ2-3; V: TRBV5-1; D: NA; CDR3: CASSSRQADTQYF; DNA: TGCGCCAGCAGCTCTAGACAGGCAGATACGCAGTATTTT
size: NA; J: TRBJ1-1; V: TRBV19; D: TRBD1; CDR3: CASMDRPGSTEAFF; DNA: TGTGCCAGTATGGACAGGCCGGGGAGCACTGAAGCTTTCTTT
size: once; J: TRBJ2-6; V: TRBV28; D: NA; CDR3: CASSLASAGANVLTF; DNA: TGTGCCAGCAGTTTAGCCAGCGCTGGGGCCAACGTCCTGACTTTC
size: NA; J: TRBJ1-5; V: TRBV10-2; D: NA; CDR3: CASTRDGNQPQHF; DNA: TGCGCCAGCACCCGGGACGGCAATCAGCCCCAGCATTTT
size: NA; J: TRBJ2-3; V: TRBV7-9; D: TRBD2; CDR3: CASSPGGWDSGTDTQYF; DNA: TGTGCCAGCAGCCCGGGGGGGTGGGACTCCGGCACAGATACGCAGTATTTT
size: once; J: TRBJ2-7; V: TRBV18; D: TRBD1; CDR3: CASSPGTGGAYEQYF; DNA: TGTGCCAGCTCACCGGGGACAGGGGGCGCCTACGAGCAGTACTTC
size: NA; J: TRBJ2-4; V: TRBV6-5; D: NA; CDR3: CAVVPRAKNIQYF; DNA: TGTGCGGTAGTCCCCCGGGCCAAAAACATTCAGTACTTC
size: NA; J: TRBJ2-7; V: TRBV15; D: NA; CDR3: CATSRGAGTSSYEQYF; DNA: TGTGCCACCAGCAGAGGGGCCGGGACGTCCTCCTACGAGCAGTACTTC